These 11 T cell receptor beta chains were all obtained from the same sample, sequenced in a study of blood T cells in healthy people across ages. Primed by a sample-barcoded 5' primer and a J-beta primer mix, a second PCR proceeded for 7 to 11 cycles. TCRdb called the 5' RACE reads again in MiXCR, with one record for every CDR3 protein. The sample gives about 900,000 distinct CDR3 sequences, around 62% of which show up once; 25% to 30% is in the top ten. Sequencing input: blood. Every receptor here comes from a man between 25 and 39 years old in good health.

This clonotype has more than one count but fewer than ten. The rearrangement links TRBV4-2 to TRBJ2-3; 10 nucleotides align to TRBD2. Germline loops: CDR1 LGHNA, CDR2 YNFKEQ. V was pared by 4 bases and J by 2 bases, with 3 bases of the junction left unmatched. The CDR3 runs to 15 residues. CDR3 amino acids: CASSPLAGVTDTQYF. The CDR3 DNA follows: TGTGCCAGCAGCCCTCTAGCGGGGGTCACAGATACGCAGTATTTT.

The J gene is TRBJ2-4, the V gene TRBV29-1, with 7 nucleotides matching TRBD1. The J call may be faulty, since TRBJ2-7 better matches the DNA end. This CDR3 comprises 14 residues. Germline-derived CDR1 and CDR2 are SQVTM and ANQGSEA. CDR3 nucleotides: TGCAGCGTTGAAGGGGACAGAGAGTCCTACGAGCAGTACTTC. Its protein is CSVEGDRESYEQYF.

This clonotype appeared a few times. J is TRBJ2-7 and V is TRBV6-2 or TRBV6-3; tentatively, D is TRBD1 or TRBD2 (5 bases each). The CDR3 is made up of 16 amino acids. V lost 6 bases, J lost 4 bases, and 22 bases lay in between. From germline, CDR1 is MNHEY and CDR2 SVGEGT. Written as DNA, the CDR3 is TGTGCCAGCAGCCTCCACGTGACAGTTAGGAGGTACGAGCAGTACTTC. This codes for CASSLHVTVRRYEQYF.

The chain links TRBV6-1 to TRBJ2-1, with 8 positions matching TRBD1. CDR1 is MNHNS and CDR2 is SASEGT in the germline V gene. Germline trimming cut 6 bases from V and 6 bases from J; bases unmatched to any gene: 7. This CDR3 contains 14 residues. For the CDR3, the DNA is TGTGCCAGCAGCGCGGGACAGGCCTCCAATGAGCAGTTCTTC. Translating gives CASSAGQASNEQFF.

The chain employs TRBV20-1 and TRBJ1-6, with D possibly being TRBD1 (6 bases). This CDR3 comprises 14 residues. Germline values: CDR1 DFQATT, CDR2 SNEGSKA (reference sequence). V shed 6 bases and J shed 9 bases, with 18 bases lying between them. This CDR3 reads CSAPMGAESSPLHF. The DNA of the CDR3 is TGCAGTGCCCCAATGGGGGCCGAGAGTTCACCCCTCCACTTT.

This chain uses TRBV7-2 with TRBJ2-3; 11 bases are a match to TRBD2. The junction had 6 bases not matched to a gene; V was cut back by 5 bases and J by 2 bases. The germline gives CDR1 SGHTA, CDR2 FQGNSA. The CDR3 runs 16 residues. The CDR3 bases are TGTGCCAGCAGCGGTAGCGGGGGGGCGATCACAGATACGCAGTATTTT. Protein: CASSGSGGAITDTQYF.

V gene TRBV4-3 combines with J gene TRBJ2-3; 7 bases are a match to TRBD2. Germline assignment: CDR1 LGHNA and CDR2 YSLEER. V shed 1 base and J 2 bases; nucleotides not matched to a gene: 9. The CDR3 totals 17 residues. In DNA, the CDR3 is TGCGCCAGCAGCCAAGGTGGAAGAGCGGGGATCACAGATACGCAGTATTTT. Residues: CASSQGGRAGITDTQYF.

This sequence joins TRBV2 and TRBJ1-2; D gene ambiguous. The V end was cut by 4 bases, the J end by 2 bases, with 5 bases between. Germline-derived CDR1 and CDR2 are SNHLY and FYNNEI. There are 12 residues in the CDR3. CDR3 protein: CASSVTNYGYTF. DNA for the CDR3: TGTGCCAGCAGTGTCACAAACTATGGCTACACCTTC.

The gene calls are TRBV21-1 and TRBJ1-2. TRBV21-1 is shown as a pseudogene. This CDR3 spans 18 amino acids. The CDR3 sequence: CASSKVRGTGYRLSGYTF. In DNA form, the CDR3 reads TGTGCCAGCAGCAAAGTAAGGGGAACGGGCTATCGGCTTTCTGGCTACACCTTC.

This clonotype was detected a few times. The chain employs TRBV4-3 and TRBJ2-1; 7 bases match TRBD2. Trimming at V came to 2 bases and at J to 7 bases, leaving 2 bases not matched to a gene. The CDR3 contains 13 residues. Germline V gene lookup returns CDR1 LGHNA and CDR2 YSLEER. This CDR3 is CASSQRTRNEQFF. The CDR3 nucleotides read TGCGCCAGCAGCCAAAGGACTAGAAATGAGCAGTTCTTC.

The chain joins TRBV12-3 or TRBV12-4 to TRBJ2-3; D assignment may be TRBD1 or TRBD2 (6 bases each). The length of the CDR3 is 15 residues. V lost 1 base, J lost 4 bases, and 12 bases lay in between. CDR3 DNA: TGTGCCAGCAGTTTAGTAGGGGGGAGCGCAGATACGCAGTATTTT. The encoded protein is CASSLVGGSADTQYF.